What follows are 27 T cell receptor beta chains derived from one specimen sequenced in a study of shared clonotypes between healthy human individuals. Here immunoSEQ multiplex PCR was the method, and the copy in TCRdb shows in-frame clones only, minus some. The sample lists about half a million clones; around 85% were seen once. Sequencing used PBMCs. These receptors originate from a woman aged 40 to 49 in good health. Some clones in this sample may be carry-over from other donors' samples.

A remark on this clone: This sequence is one base from a far larger clone and is likely a read error. The chain employs TRBV11-2 and TRBJ2-3; the D is unclear. The CDR3 has 13 amino acids. V lost 1 base and J 2 bases, leaving 4 bases between the germline ends. CDR1 is SGHAT, CDR2 FQNNGV, per germline. The CDR3: CASSLGDTDTQYF. CDR3 bases: TGTGCCAGCAGCTTAGGGGACACAGATACGCAGTATTTT. The whole variable domain, filled in from reference TRBV11-2 and TRBJ2-3, reads EAGVAQSPRYKIIEKRQSVAFWCNPISGHATLYWYQQILGQGPKLLIQFQNNGVVDDSQLPKDRFSAERLKGVDSTLKIQPAKLEDSAVYLCASSLGDTDTQYFGPGTRLTVL.

The genes are TRBV14 and TRBJ2-7; no clear D gene. This CDR3 is 13 amino acids long. The V gene lost 2 bases and the J gene lost 5 bases, with 10 bases spanning the gap. Germline-derived CDR1 and CDR2 are SGHDN and FVKESK. CDR3 sequence reads: CASSQRNIHEQYF. Written as DNA, the CDR3 is TGTGCCAGCAGCCAACGTAATATCCACGAGCAGTACTTC.

The V gene is TRBV5-6, the J gene TRBJ2-7; D gene uncertain. The CDR3 consists of 11 residues. The germline V gene encodes CDR1 SGHDT and CDR2 YYEEEE. V was clipped by 6 bases and J by 4 bases, with 8 bases between them. The CDR3 DNA sequence: TGTGCCAGCACCCAAGGATACGAGCAGTACTTC. Protein sequence: CASTQGYEQYF.

The gene calls are TRBV7-2 and TRBJ2-3, with TRBD2 identical over 8 bases. CDR1 SGHTA and CDR2 FQGNSA come from the germline V gene. The ends lost 6 bases at V and 1 base at J; junction bases unmatched: 6. The CDR3 totals 15 residues. CDR3: CASRGAAGGTDTQYF. The DNA for the CDR3 is TGTGCCAGCAGGGGAGCAGCGGGAGGCACAGATACGCAGTATTTT.

The genes are TRBV10-3 and TRBJ1-2; D is perhaps TRBD1 (5 bases). The CDR3 has 13 residues. Germline lookup yields CDR1 ENHRY and CDR2 SYGVKD. The V gene lost 4 bases and the J gene lost 3 bases, with 9 bases spanning the gap. Here the CDR3 DNA reads TGTGCCATCAGTGGGGGACCTGACTATGGCTACACCTTC. The encoded protein is CAISGGPDYGYTF.

The chain has TRBV2 and TRBJ2-2, with D possibly being TRBD1 (5 bases). Germline-derived CDR1 and CDR2 are SNHLY and FYNNEI. There are 13 residues in the CDR3. V shed 6 bases and J shed 6 bases, with 11 bases lying between them. The CDR3 is CASSGDSSGELFF. Here the CDR3 DNA reads TGTGCCAGCAGCGGCGACAGCTCCGGGGAGCTGTTTTTT.

This clone was observed a handful of times. The chain links TRBV7-9 to TRBJ2-3, with D perhaps assigned TRBD1 or TRBD2 (5 bases each). The V gene's germline CDR1 is SEHNR and CDR2 FQNEAQ (reference sequence). Between the trimmed V and J ends, which lost 3 bases and 10 bases, there was a span of 14 bases. CDR3 size: 13 residues. The CDR3, as DNA: TGTGCCAGCAGCTTCACTTCGCAGGGAGCGCAGTATTTT. It encodes CASSFTSQGAQYF.

This chain links TRBV5-5 with TRBJ1-1, with TRBD1 as a possible D gene (6 bases). The CDR3 has 14 amino acids. V was clipped by 4 bases and J by 3 bases, with 13 bases between them. From germline, CDR1 is SGHKS and CDR2 YYEKEE (reference sequence). The CDR3 sequence is CASSIQGRYTEAFF. The CDR3 DNA is TGTGCCAGCAGCATACAGGGAAGGTACACTGAAGCTTTCTTT. Complete variable domain (other parts from reference TRBV5-5 and TRBJ1-1): DAGVTQSPTHLIKTRGQQVTLRCSPISGHKSVSWYQQVLGQGPQFIFQYYEKEERGRGNFPDRFSARQFPNYSSELNVNALLLGDSALYLCASSIQGRYTEAFFGQGTRLTVV.

In its sample, this clone was seen once. The chain uses TRBV10-2 and TRBJ2-7; D remains ambiguous. V lost 6 bases and J 0 bases, leaving 9 bases between the germline ends. The CDR3 loop spans 13 amino acids. Germline values: CDR1 WSHSY, CDR2 SAAADI. The CDR3 sequence: CASRPTGSYEQYF. The CDR3 DNA follows: TGCGCCAGCAGGCCGACTGGCTCCTACGAGCAGTACTTC.

The rearrangement uses TRBV13 and TRBJ1-5, with 7 bases matching TRBD1. This CDR3 comprises 15 residues. Looked up from germline, CDR1 is PRHDT and CDR2 is FYEKMQ (reference sequence). Trimming at V came to 0 bases and at J to 2 bases, leaving 1 base not matched to a gene. This CDR3 is CASSLGDRGNQPQHF. CDR3 sequence (DNA): TGTGCCAGCAGCTTAGGCGACAGGGGCAATCAGCCCCAGCATTTT.

Of note for this clone: The sample holds other DNA sequences that translate to the same CDR3. The chain recombines TRBV7-2 with TRBJ2-5, with unresolved D. The length of the CDR3 is 14 residues. Between the trimmed V and J ends, which lost 1 base and 5 bases, there was a span of 11 bases. Germline V gene lookup returns CDR1 SGHTA and CDR2 FQGNSA. The CDR3 reads CASSLGGRRETQYF. The CDR3 bases are TGTGCCAGCAGCTTAGGGGGAAGAAGGGAGACCCAGTACTTC. The full variable domain, rest sourced from reference TRBV7-2 and TRBJ2-5, is GAGVSQSPSNKVTEKGKDVELRCDPISGHTALYWYRQSLGQGLEFLIYFQGNSAPDKSGLPSDRFSAERTGGSVSTLTIQRTQQEDSAVYLCASSLGGRRETQYFGPGTRLLVL.

Concerning this clone: A far larger clone is one base from this, pointing to a likely read error. V is TRBV5-1 and J is TRBJ2-5; no reliable D call. V gave up 4 bases and J gave up 8 bases, with 12 bases separating them. Germline V gives CDR1 SGHRS, CDR2 YFSETQ. The CDR3 sequence is 12 residues long. As DNA, the CDR3 is TGCGCCAGCAGCCTAACAGCCGATACCCAGTACTTC. It translates to CASSLTADTQYF.

This rearrangement joins TRBV5-6 to TRBJ2-1, with TRBD1 identical over 9 bases. The CDR3 totals 14 residues. Germline V gene lookup returns CDR1 SGHDT and CDR2 YYEEEE. J gave up 4 bases and V 4 bases, and 3 bases lay outside the gene matches. The CDR3 loop reads CASSAGQGYNEQFF. The CDR3 region has the DNA TGTGCCAGCAGCGCCGGACAGGGGTACAATGAGCAGTTCTTC.

The V call is TRBV7-2, the J call TRBJ2-7, with 11 bases aligning to TRBD2. J lost 6 bases, V lost 1 base, and 5 bases had no gene match. The germline gives CDR1 SGHTA, CDR2 FQGNSA. This CDR3 is 15 amino acids long. As DNA, the CDR3 is TGTGCCAGCAGCTTAGGGCTAGCGGGAGGCAGCGAGCAGTACTTC. Residues: CASSLGLAGGSEQYF.

Comments on this clone: This is likely an artifact of a read error, given a far larger clone one base away. J is TRBJ2-7 and V is TRBV29-1; 7 nucleotides match TRBD2. The CDR3 is 13 amino acids. CDR1 SQVTM and CDR2 ANQGSEA come from the germline V gene. CDR3: CIAAGVLAYEQYF. Written as DNA, the CDR3 is TGCATCGCTGCGGGAGTCCTGGCCTACGAGCAGTACTTC.

The rearrangement joins TRBV9 to TRBJ2-7; 7 nucleotides line up with TRBD1. The CDR3 runs 14 residues. Germline V gene lookup returns CDR1 SGDLS and CDR2 YYNGEE. With V trimmed by 3 bases and J by 2 bases, 5 bases remained unmatched. Written as DNA, the CDR3 is TGTGCCAGCAGCGGAAGACAGGGACCCTACGAGCAGTACTTC. Translating it yields CASSGRQGPYEQYF.

The rearrangement links TRBV5-1 to TRBJ2-5, with 8 positions matching TRBD1. This CDR3 has 14 amino acids. CDR1 is SGHRS and CDR2 is YFSETQ in the germline V gene. The V and J ends lost 3 bases and 5 bases, in that order; junction bases with no gene match: 6. CDR3 nucleotides: TGCGCCAGCAGCTCACAGGGGGTTGGGGAGACCCAGTACTTC. This translates into CASSSQGVGETQYF.

The rearrangement uses TRBV19 and TRBJ2-2; D tentatively reads TRBD1 or TRBD2 (5 bases each). Per the germline V gene, CDR1 is LNHDA and CDR2 is SQIVND (reference sequence). CDR3 length: 15 amino acids. The V and J ends lost 5 bases and 4 bases respectively, with 14 bases between them. The CDR3: CASSGASSATGELFF. The DNA for the CDR3 is TGTGCCAGTAGTGGGGCTAGCTCGGCCACCGGGGAGCTGTTTTTT.

The gene calls are TRBV7-9 and TRBJ2-3, with a tentative D call TRBD2 (6 bases). This CDR3 comprises 14 residues. Germline CDR1 SEHNR, CDR2 FQNEAQ (reference sequence). Trimming removed 0 bases from V and 8 bases from J, with 12 bases in between. CDR3 in DNA: TGTGCCAGCAGCTTAGCTACGGGAGCAGCTACGCAGTATTTT. Its protein is CASSLATGAATQYF. Looking up the rest from reference TRBV7-9 and TRBJ2-3 gives the full variable domain: DTGVSQNPRHKITKRGQNVTFRCDPISEHNRLYWYRQTLGQGPEFLTYFQNEAQLEKSRLLSDRFSAERPKGSFSTLEIQRTEQGDSAMYLCASSLATGAATQYFGPGTRLTVL.

The chain has TRBV29-1 and TRBJ1-4; D remains ambiguous. V lost 3 bases and J lost 2, with 10 bases in between. The germline gives CDR1 SQVTM, CDR2 ANQGSEA. The CDR3 length is 14 residues. The CDR3 protein is CSVDLGGTNEKLFF. The DNA for the CDR3 is TGCAGCGTTGATTTGGGAGGCACTAATGAAAAACTGTTTTTT.

Concerning this clone itself: A far larger clone differs by one base, so this is likely a read error. V is TRBV5-1 and J is TRBJ2-2; TRBD1 is a possible D gene (5 bases). The germline gives CDR1 SGHRS, CDR2 YFSETQ. V was clipped by 1 base and J by 3 bases, with 10 bases between them. The CDR3 length is 15 residues. The CDR3: CASSLISRDTGELFF. Written as DNA, the CDR3 is TGCGCCAGCAGCTTGATATCCAGGGACACCGGGGAGCTGTTTTTT. The full variable domain, in which reference TRBV5-1 and TRBJ2-2 provide the parts outside the CDR3, is KAGVTQTPRYLIKTRGQQVTLSCSPISGHRSVSWYQQTPGQGLQFLFEYFSETQRNKGNFPGRFSGRQFSNSRSEMNVSTLELGDSALYLCASSLISRDTGELFFGEGSRLTVL.

This chain connects TRBV28 to TRBJ1-4, with a possible D match to TRBD1 (5 bases). The CDR3 sequence is 13 residues long. Germline CDR1 MDHEN, CDR2 SYDVKM. Trimming took off 6 bases at V and 8 bases at J, with 13 bases between the two ends. The CDR3 DNA reads TGTGCCAGCAGACAGGCCGGAACCGAAAAACTGTTTTTT. Protein sequence: CASRQAGTEKLFF.

V usage is TRBV13 and J usage is TRBJ2-3; 8 nucleotides align to TRBD1. Germline CDR1 reads PRHDT; CDR2 reads FYEKMQ (reference sequence). Trimming at V came to 6 bases and at J to 5 bases, leaving 7 bases not matched to a gene. There are 14 residues in the CDR3. The CDR3 DNA reads as TGTGCCAGCAGTAACAGGGGGTATGGAGATACGCAGTATTTT. Encoded protein: CASSNRGYGDTQYF.

A few counts support this clone. V gene TRBV10-2 combines with J gene TRBJ2-7; 13 positions match TRBD2. The V gene's germline CDR1 is WSHSY and CDR2 SAAADI. The V gene end was trimmed by 1 base and the J gene end by 2 bases; junction bases not matched to a gene: 2. The CDR3 extends over 16 amino acids. The CDR3 region has the DNA TGCGCCAGCAGTGAGTGGGGGACTAGCGGGACCTACGAGCAGTACTTC. It translates to CASSEWGTSGTYEQYF.

The gene calls are TRBV7-2 and TRBJ2-2; D uncertain. The CDR3 sequence is 12 residues long. V was pared by 3 bases and J by 6 bases, with 5 bases between. Germline-derived CDR1 and CDR2 are SGHTA and FQGNSA. The CDR3 reads CASSFQAGELFF. The CDR3 DNA is TGTGCCAGCAGCTTTCAGGCCGGGGAGCTGTTTTTT. The full variable domain, completed using reference TRBV7-2 and TRBJ2-2, is GAGVSQSPSNKVTEKGKDVELRCDPISGHTALYWYRQSLGQGLEFLIYFQGNSAPDKSGLPSDRFSAERTGGSVSTLTIQRTQQEDSAVYLCASSFQAGELFFGEGSRLTVL.

V gene TRBV30 combines with J gene TRBJ2-7; 7 nucleotides match TRBD2. The V gene's germline CDR1 is GTSNPN and CDR2 SVGIG (reference sequence). The CDR3 has 13 residues. V shed 4 bases, J shed 7 bases, and the junction held 10 bases outside the gene matches. As DNA, the CDR3 is TGTGCCTGGAATCGTGCGGGAGCGGATGAGCAGTACTTC. It specifies CAWNRAGADEQYF.

Concerning this clone itself: This likely stems from a read error, as it lies one base from a far larger clone. Other nucleotide sequences in the sample specify the same CDR3. The chain is built from TRBV18 and TRBJ2-5, with 10 bases lining up with TRBD2. After removal of 5 bases from V and 5 bases from J, the junction contained 11 bases not matched to a gene. The germline CDR1 and CDR2 sequences are KGHSH and LQKENI. This CDR3 comprises 16 residues. CDR3 sequence: CASSSQVGTSEETQYF. Here the CDR3 DNA reads TGTGCCAGCTCAAGCCAGGTGGGGACTAGCGAGGAGACCCAGTACTTC.